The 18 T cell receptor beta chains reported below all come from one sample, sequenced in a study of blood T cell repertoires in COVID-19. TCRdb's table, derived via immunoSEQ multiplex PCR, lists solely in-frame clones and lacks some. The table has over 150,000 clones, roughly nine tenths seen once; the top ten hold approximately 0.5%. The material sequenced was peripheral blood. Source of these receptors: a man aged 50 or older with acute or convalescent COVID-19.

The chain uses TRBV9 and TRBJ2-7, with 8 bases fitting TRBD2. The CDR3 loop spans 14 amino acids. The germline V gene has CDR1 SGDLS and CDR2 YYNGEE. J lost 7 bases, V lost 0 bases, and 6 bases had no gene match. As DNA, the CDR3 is TGTGCCAGCAGCGTAGGGTCTAGCGGGTTTGAGCAGTACTTC. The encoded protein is CASSVGSSGFEQYF.

CDR3 loop: CASSKLVTDTQYF. For the CDR3, the DNA is TGTGCCAGCAGCAAACTAGTAACAGATACGCAGTATTTT. The chain recombines TRBV9 with TRBJ2-3, with D possibly being TRBD2 (5 bases). Deletions cut 4 bases from V and 3 bases from J, with 9 bases between. The germline gives CDR1 SGDLS, CDR2 YYNGEE. There are 13 residues in the CDR3.

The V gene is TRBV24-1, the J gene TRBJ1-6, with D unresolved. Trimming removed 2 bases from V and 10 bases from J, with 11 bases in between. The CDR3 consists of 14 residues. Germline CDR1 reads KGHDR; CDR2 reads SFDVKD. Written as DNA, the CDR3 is TGTGCCACCAGTGATTCTGGCAGAAACTCACCCCTCCACTTT. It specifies CATSDSGRNSPLHF.

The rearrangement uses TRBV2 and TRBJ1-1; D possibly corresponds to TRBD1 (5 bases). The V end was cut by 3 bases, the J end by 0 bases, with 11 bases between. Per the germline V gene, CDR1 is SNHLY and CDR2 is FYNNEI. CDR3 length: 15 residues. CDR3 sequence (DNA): TGTGCCAGCAGTGATCAAGGACATATGAACACTGAAGCTTTCTTT. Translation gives CASSDQGHMNTEAFF.

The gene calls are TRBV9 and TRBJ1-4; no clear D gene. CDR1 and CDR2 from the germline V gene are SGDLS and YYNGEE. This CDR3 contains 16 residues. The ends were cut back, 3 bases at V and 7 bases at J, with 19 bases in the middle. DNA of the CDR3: TGTGCCAGCAGCGCTACACTTGGGCTCGACACTGAAAAACTGTTTTTT. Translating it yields CASSATLGLDTEKLFF.

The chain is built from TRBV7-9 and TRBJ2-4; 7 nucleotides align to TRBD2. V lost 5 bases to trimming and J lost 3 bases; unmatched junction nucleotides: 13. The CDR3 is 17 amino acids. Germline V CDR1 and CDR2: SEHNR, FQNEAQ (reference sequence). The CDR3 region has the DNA TGTGCCAGCAGCCGGGGAAGGGAGGGCATCGGCAAAAACATTCAGTACTTC. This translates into CASSRGREGIGKNIQYF. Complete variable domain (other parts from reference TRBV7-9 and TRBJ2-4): DTGVSQNPRHKITKRGQNVTFRCDPISEHNRLYWYRQTLGQGPEFLTYFQNEAQLEKSRLLSDRFSAERPKGSFSTLEIQRTEQGDSAMYLCASSRGREGIGKNIQYFGAGTRLSVL.

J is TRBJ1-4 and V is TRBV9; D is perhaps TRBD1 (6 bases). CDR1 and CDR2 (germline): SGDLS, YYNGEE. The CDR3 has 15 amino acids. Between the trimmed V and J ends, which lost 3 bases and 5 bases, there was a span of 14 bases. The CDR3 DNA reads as TGTGCCAGCAGCGGACAGGCCAGTACCAATGAAAAACTGTTTTTT. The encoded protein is CASSGQASTNEKLFF.

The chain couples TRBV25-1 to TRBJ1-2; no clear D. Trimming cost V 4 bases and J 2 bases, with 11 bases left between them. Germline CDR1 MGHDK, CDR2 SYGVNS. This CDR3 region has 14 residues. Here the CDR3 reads CASSGAIWNYGYTF. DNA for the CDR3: TGTGCCAGCAGTGGGGCTATTTGGAACTATGGCTACACCTTC.

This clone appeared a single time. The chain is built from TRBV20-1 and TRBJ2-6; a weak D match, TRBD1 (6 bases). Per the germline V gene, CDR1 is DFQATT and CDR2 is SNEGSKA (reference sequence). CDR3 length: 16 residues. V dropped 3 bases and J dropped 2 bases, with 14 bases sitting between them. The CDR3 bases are TGCAGTGCTAGTCATGGGACACTGGCTGGGGCCAACGTCCTGACTTTC. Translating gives CSASHGTLAGANVLTF.

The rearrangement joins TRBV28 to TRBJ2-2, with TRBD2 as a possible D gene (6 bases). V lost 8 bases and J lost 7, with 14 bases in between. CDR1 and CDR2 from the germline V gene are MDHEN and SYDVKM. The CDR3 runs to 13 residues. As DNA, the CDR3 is TGTGCCAGCGCCGGAGGGGCTATCGGGGAGCTGTTTTTT. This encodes CASAGGAIGELFF.

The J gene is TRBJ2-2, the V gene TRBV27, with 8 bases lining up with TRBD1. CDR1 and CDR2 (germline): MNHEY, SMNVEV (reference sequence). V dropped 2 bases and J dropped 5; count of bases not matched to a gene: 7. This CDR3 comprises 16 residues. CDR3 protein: CASSLRQGAGTGELFF. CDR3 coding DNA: TGTGCCAGCAGTTTACGGCAGGGGGCTGGGACCGGGGAGCTGTTTTTT.

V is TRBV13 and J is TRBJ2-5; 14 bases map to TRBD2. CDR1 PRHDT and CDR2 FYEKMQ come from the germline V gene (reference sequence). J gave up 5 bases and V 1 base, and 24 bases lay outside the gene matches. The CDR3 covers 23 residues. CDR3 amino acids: CASSLVPPQEAAGLAGVGETQYF. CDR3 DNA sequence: TGTGCCAGCAGCTTAGTCCCTCCTCAGGAGGCCGCGGGACTAGCGGGAGTCGGGGAGACCCAGTACTTC.

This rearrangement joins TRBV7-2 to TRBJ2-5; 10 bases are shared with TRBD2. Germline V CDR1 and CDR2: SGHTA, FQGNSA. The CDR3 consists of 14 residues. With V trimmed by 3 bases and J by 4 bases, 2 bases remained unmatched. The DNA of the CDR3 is TGTGCCAGCAGCTTTAGCGGGGGGCTAGAGACCCAGTACTTC. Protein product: CASSFSGGLETQYF.

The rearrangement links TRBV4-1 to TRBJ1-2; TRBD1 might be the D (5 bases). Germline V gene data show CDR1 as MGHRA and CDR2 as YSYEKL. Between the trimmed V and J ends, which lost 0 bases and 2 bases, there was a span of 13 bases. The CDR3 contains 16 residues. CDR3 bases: TGCGCCAGCAGCCAAGAACGTGGGGCCGCAAACTATGGCTACACCTTC. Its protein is CASSQERGAANYGYTF.

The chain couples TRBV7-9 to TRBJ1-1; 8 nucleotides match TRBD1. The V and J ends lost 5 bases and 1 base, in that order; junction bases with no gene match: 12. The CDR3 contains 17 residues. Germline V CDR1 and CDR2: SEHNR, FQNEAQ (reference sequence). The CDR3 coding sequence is TGTGCCAGCAGCCCACTCGGGACAGGAAAACGGAACACTGAAGCTTTCTTT. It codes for CASSPLGTGKRNTEAFF.

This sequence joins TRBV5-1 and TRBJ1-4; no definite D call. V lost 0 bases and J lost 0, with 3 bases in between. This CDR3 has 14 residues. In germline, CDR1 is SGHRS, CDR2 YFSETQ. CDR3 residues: CASSLAATNEKLFF. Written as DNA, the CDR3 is TGCGCCAGCAGCTTGGCAGCAACTAATGAAAAACTGTTTTTT.

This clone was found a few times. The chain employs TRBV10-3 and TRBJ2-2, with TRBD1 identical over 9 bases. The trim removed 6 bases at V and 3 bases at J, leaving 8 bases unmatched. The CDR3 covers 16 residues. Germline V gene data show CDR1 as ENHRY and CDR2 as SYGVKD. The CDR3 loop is CAISRQGGGDTGELFF. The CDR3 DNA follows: TGTGCCATCAGCCGACAGGGGGGCGGGGACACCGGGGAGCTGTTTTTT.

The CDR3 protein is CAISGPGTVSNYGYTF. The CDR3 nucleotides are TGTGCCATCAGCGGCCCCGGGACAGTTTCTAACTATGGCTACACCTTC. V is TRBV10-3 and J is TRBJ1-2; 7 bases line up with TRBD1. This CDR3 comprises 16 residues. Germline V gives CDR1 ENHRY, CDR2 SYGVKD. V lost 6 bases, J lost 0 bases, and 10 bases stayed unmatched.